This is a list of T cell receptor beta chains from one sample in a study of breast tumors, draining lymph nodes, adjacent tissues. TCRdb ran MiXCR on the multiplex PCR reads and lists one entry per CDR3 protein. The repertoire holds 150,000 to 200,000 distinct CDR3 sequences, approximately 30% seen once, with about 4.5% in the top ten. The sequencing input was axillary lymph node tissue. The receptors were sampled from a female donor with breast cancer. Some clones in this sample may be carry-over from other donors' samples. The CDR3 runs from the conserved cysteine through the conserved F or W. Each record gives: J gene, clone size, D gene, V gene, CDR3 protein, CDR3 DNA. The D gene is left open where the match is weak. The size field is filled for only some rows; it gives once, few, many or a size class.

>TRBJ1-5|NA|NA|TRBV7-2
CASSVGAGGLNQPQHF
TGTGCCAGCAGCGTGGGGGCCGGGGGACTCAATCAGCCCCAGCATTTT
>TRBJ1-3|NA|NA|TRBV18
CASSQGAVSGNTIYF
TGTGCCAGCTCACAAGGGGCAGTCTCTGGAAACACCATATATTTT
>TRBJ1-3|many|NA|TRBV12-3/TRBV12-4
CASSFAGTSGNTIYF
TGTGCCAGCAGTTTTGCCGGGACCTCTGGAAACACCATATATTTT
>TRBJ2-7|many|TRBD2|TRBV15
CATSRARTSGVNSYEQYF
TGTGCCACCAGCAGAGCACGGACTAGCGGGGTCAACTCCTACGAGCAGTACTTC
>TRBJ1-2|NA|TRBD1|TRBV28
CASSSGTGVNGYTF
TGTGCCAGCAGTTCCGGGACAGGGGTTAATGGCTACACCTTC
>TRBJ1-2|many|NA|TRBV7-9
CASSLGSLSDYGYPF
TGTGCCAGCAGCTTAGGGTCCCTCAGCGACTATGGCTACCCCTTC
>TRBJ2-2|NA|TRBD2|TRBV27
CATSFKVAGGIGELFF
TGTGCCACCTCGTTCAAGGTAGCGGGAGGTATCGGGGAGCTGTTTTTT
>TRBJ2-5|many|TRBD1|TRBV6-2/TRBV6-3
CASVRTDRGTQYF
TGTGCCAGCGTAAGGACGGACAGGGGCACCCAGTACTTC
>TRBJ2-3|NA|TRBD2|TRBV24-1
CATSDRPGLAGGTDTQYF
TGTGCCACCAGTGATCGCCCGGGACTAGCGGGAGGGACAGATACGCAGTATTTT
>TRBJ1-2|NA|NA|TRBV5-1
CASSFSRQTAGKGMELDYTF
TGCGCCAGCAGCTTTAGTAGGCAAACGGCGGGTAAGGGGATGGAACTTGACTACACCTTC
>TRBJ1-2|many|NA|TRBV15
CATSPHLDSPYGYTF
TGTGCCACCAGCCCGCACCTGGACAGCCCCTATGGCTACACCTTC
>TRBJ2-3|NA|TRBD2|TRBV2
CASSEAVLAGGNEQYF
TGTGCCAGCAGTGAAGCTGTACTAGCGGGGGGAAATGAGCAGTATTTT
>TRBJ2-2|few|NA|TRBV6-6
CASSYFNRVDTGELFF
TGTGCCAGCAGTTACTTTAACAGGGTGGACACCGGGGAGCTGTTTTTT
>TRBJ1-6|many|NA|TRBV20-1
CSARQPMGSPLHF
TGCAGTGCTAGGCAACCGATGGGGTCACCCCTCCACTTT
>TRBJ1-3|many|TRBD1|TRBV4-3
CASSFDRAGNTIYF
TGCGCCAGCAGCTTCGACAGGGCTGGAAACACCATATATTTT
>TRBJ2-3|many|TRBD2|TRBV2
CASLSGRVTDTQYF
TGTGCCAGCCTAAGCGGGAGAGTGACAGATACGCAGTATTTT
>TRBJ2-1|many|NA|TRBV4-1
CASSQGGGGLGDEQFF
TGCGCCAGCAGCCAAGGGGGCGGGGGCTTGGGAGATGAGCAGTTCTTC
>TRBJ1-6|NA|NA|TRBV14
CASARGTHNSPLPF
TGTGCCAGCGCAAGAGGGACTCATAATTCACCCCTCCCCTTC
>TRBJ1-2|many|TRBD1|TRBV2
CASSGQGIYGYTF
TGTGCCAGCAGTGGACAGGGGATCTATGGCTACACCTTC
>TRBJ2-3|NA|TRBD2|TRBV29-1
CSVEQRALTSGEADTQYF
TGCAGCGTCGAACAACGAGCCTTGACTAGCGGGGAGGCAGATACGCAGTATTTT
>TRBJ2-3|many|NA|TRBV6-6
CASSYGILSTDTQYF
TGTGCCAGCAGTTACGGAATACTTAGCACAGATACGCAGTATTTT
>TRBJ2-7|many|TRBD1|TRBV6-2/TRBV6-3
CASKGAGSYEQYF
TGTGCCAGCAAGGGGGCCGGCTCCTACGAGCAGTACTTC
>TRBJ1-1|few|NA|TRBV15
CATSRGGGVFTEAFF
TGTGCCACCAGCAGAGGTGGGGGCGTTTTCACTGAAGCTTTCTTT
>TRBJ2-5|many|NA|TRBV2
CASSDNPTGTQYF
TGTGCCAGCAGTGATAACCCAACGGGGACCCAGTACTTC
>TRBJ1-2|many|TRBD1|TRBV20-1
CSAREVLGNSDPYSGQGRHGYTF
TGCAGTGCTAGAGAGGTATTGGGGAACTCCGACCCCTACTCAGGACAGGGGCGACATGGCTACACCTTC
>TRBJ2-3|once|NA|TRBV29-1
CSVEGRDTVDTQYF
TGCAGCGTTGAAGGGCGGGATACTGTGGATACGCAGTATTTT
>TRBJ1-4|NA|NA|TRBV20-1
CSAPSQKLFF
TGCAGTGCCCCCTCACAAAAACTGTTTTTT
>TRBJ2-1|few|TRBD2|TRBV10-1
CASSSERGAGVEQFF
TGCGCCAGCTCCTCGGAGCGGGGGGCCGGAGTTGAGCAGTTCTTC
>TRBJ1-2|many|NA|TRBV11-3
CASSLEGAF
TGTGCCAGCAGCTTAGAAGGTGCCTTC
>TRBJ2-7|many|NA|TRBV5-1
CASSGAPTTFEQYF
TGCGCCAGCAGTGGAGCCCCGACGACCTTCGAGCAGTACTTC
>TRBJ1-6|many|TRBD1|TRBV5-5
CASSLGQGNYNSPLHF
TGTGCCAGCAGCTTGGGACAGGGCAACTATAATTCACCCCTCCACTTT
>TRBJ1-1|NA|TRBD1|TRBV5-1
CASSFLTGGDTEAFF
TGCGCCAGCAGCTTCCTGACAGGGGGCGATACTGAAGCTTTCTTT
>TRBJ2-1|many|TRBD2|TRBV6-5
CASSPLAGVTKDEQFF
TGTGCCAGCAGTCCTCTTGCGGGGGTGACGAAGGATGAGCAGTTCTTC
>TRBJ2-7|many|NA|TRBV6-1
CASSEWGSTYEQYF
TGTGCCAGCAGTGAATGGGGCAGTACCTACGAGCAGTACTTC
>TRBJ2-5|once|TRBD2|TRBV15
CATSRENTGGVSETQYF
TGTGCCACCAGCAGAGAAAACACCGGGGGGGTTTCGGAGACCCAGTACTTC
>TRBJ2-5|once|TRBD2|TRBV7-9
CASSLSAGGDQETQYF
TGTGCCAGCAGCCTATCGGCGGGGGGCGACCAAGAGACCCAGTACTTC
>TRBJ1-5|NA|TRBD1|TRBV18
CASRGQGARQPQHF
TGTGCCAGCCGAGGACAGGGGGCGCGGCAGCCCCAGCATTTT
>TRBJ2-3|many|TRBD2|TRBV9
CASSVPSGLAGGPDTQYF
TGTGCCAGCAGCGTACCATCGGGACTAGCGGGGGGGCCGGATACGCAGTATTTT
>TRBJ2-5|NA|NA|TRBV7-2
CASSQRDQETQYF
TGTGCCAGCAGCCAGCGGGACCAAGAGACCCAGTACTTC
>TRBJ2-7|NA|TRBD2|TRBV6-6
CASSERTSGSSYEQYF
TGTGCCAGCAGCGAACGGACTAGCGGGAGCTCCTACGAGCAGTACTTC
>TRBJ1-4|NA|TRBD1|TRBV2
CASRQGAGEKLFF
TGTGCCAGCAGGCAGGGGGCAGGAGAAAAACTGTTTTTT
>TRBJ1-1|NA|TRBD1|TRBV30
CAWITGTGATEAFF
TGTGCCTGGATCACCGGGACAGGGGCGACTGAAGCTTTCTTT
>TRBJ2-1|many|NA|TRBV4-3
CASSQSGPHNEQFF
TGCGCCAGCAGCCAAAGTGGACCACACAATGAGCAGTTCTTC
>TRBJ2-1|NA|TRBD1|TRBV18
CASSPDGTGNEQFF
TGTGCCAGCTCACCAGACGGGACAGGGAATGAGCAGTTCTTC
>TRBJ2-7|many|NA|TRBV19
CASSAGQTYEQYF
TGTGCCAGTAGTGCCGGACAGACCTACGAGCAGTACTTC
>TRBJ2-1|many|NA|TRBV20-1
CSTSGKDPNNEQFF
TGCAGTACCTCAGGGAAGGACCCGAACAATGAGCAGTTCTTC
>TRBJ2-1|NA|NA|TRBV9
CASSASAVSLEQFF
TGTGCCAGCAGTGCTAGTGCTGTGTCCCTAGAGCAGTTCTTC
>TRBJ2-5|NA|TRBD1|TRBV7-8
CASGWTRTGKETQYF
TGTGCCAGCGGCTGGACAAGGACAGGGAAAGAGACCCAGTACTTC
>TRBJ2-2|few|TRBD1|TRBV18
CASSPRTGMSTGELFF
TGTGCCAGCTCACCTAGGACAGGGATGAGCACCGGGGAGCTGTTTTTT
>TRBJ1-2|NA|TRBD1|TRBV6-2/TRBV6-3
CASSHLARDRRGYTF
TGTGCCAGCAGTCACCTAGCCCGGGACAGGCGGGGCTACACCTTC
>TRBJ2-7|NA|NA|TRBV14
CASSTVRAEQYF
TGTGCCAGCAGCACGGTCCGGGCCGAGCAGTACTTC
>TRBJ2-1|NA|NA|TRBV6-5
CASSRGGPIYNELFF
TGTGCCAGCAGTCGCGGGGGCCCCATCTACAATGAGCTGTTCTTC
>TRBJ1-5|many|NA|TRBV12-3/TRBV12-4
CASSRDGHNQPQHF
TGTGCCAGCAGTCGGGACGGTCACAATCAGCCCCAGCATTTT
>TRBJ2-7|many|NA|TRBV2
CASSRRGEQYF
TGTGCCAGCAGTCGCCGGGGTGAGCAGTACTTC